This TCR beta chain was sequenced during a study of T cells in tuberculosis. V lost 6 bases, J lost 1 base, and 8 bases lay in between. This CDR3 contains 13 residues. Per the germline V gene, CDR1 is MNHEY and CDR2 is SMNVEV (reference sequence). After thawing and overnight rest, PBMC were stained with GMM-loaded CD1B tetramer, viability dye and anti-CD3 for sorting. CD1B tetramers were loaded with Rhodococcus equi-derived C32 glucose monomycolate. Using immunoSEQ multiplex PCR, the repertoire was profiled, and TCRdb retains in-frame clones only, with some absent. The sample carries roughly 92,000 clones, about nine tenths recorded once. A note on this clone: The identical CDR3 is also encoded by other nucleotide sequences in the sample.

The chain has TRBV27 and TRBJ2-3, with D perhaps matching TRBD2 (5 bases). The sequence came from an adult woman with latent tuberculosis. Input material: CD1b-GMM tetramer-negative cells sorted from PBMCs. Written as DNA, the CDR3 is TGTGCCAGCAGATCCGGGGGCACAGATACGCAGTATTTT. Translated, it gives CASRSGGTDTQYF.